This TCR beta chain originates from a study of T cell changes during pregnancy in multiple sclerosis. This clone was found a few times. V dropped 1 base and J dropped 5 bases, with 12 bases sitting between them. This CDR3 has 16 amino acids. CDR1 and CDR2 (germline): MGHRA, YSYEKL. Sequencing was performed with immunoSEQ multiplex PCR; in TCRdb, only in-frame clones are kept and a portion is missing. Altogether tens of thousands of clones are present, about 91% being singletons, with the ten largest covering over 1.3%. The V and J genes are TRBV4-1 and TRBJ1-6, with D unclear. The source was peripheral blood, collected before pregnancy. The receptor was derived from a female donor with multiple sclerosis, enrolled in a pregnancy study. Here the CDR3 DNA reads TGCGCCAGCAGCCAAGCTGAGGGAATAAATAATTCACCCCTCCACTTT. This translates into CASSQAEGINNSPLHF.